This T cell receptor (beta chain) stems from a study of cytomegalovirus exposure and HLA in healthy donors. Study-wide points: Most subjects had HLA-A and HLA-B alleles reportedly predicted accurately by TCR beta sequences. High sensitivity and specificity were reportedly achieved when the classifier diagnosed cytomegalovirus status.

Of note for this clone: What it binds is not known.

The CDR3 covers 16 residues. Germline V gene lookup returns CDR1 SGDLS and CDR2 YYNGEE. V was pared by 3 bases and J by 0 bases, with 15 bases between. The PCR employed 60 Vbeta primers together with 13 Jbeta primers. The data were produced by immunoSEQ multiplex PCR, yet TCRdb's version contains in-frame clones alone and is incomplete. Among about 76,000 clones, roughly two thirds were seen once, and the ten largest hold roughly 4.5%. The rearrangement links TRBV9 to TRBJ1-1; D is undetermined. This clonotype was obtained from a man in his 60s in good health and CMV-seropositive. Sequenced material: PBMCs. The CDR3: CASSANPRSLNTEAFF. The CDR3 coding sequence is TGTGCCAGCAGCGCGAACCCCCGGAGCTTGAACACTGAAGCTTTCTTT.